This paragraph reports one TCR beta chain. This sample stems from a study of blood T cell repertoires in COVID-19. Overall study: Sources were T cells, B-cell-depleted T cells, or PBMCs; the material itself was cDNA or gDNA.

The V gene's germline CDR1 is SGHRS and CDR2 YFSETQ. V lost 0 bases and J lost 2, with 13 bases in between. The CDR3 has 16 amino acids. Assay: immunoSEQ multiplex PCR; the TCRdb copy retains only in-frame clones and omits some. The sample yields just under 150,000 clones, 84% seen once. This TCR was sampled from a human donor in a cohort sampled during active COVID-19. V is TRBV5-1 and J is TRBJ2-3; weak D call: TRBD1 (7 bases). The specimen sequenced was peripheral blood. CDR3 region: CASSLGQGGATDTQYF. CDR3 coding DNA: TGCGCCAGCAGCTTGGGCCAGGGGGGCGCCACAGATACGCAGTATTTT.